This TCR beta chain was captured by sequencing in a study of CD8 T cells in ankylosing spondylitis. There are 15 residues in the CDR3. The V segment lost 6 bases and the J segment 6 bases; nucleotides outside the gene matches: 6. This clonotype was seen only a few times. Its antigen is not known. Quantitative 5'-RACE with molecular barcodes generated TCR beta libraries. MiXCR was run by TCRdb on the 5' RACE reads, yielding one entry per CDR3 protein. The sample holds roughly 230,000 distinct CDR3 sequences; 15% to 20% are singletons and the top ten take approximately 33%. Overall study findings and caveats: In ankylosing spondylitis blood, a motif of roughly 8 highly homologous TCR beta variants appeared characteristic.

This sequence originates from a male donor with ankylosing spondylitis or in good health (not recorded which). V is TRBV12-3 or TRBV12-4 and J is TRBJ2-2; TRBD2 matches at 11 bases. Sequencing was carried out using blood, either unsorted or a sorted T cell fraction (not recorded which). In nucleotides, the CDR3 is TGTGCCAGCAGGTTGGGACTAGCGGTGCCCGGGGAGCTGTTTTTT. This translates into CASRLGLAVPGELFF.